Presented here are 32 T cell receptor beta chains from one specimen sequenced in a study of T cells in Graves' hyperthyroidism and ophthalmopathy. RNA transcripts served as the template for amplifying TCR beta CDR3 regions. Researchers ran a first-round RT-PCR on the TCR CDR3 using the HTBI primer set. Via MiXCR, TCRdb re-called the multiplex PCR reads, giving one row per CDR3 protein. The table includes more than 550,000 distinct CDR3 sequences, roughly 17% detected once. Sequenced material: blood. The receptors stem from a man aged 50 to 59 with Graves' hyperthyroidism.

The table lists this clonotype with many counts. The rearrangement joins TRBV29-1 to TRBJ2-3; D is possibly TRBD2 (5 bases). CDR1 is SQVTM, CDR2 ANQGSEA, per germline. This CDR3 comprises 15 residues. V dropped 3 bases and J dropped 0 bases, with 13 bases sitting between them. CDR3 sequence: CSVDSERLSTDTQYF. The CDR3 bases are TGCAGCGTTGATTCGGAGCGGCTGAGCACAGATACGCAGTATTTT.

This clonotype was found a few times. The chain combines TRBV20-1 with TRBJ2-7, with a possible D match to TRBD2 (5 bases). The CDR3 contains 13 residues. V gave up 0 bases and J gave up 2 bases, with 8 bases separating them. Germline V gene data show CDR1 as DFQATT and CDR2 as SNEGSKA (reference sequence). The DNA of the CDR3 is TGCAGTGCTAGAGAAAGCGGCACCTACGAGCAGTACTTC. This gives the protein CSARESGTYEQYF.

This chain uses TRBV4-1 with TRBJ2-3, with 10 nucleotides matching TRBD2. The CDR3 is 18 residues long. The V gene end was trimmed by 1 base and the J gene end by 5 bases; junction bases not matched to a gene: 12. Germline V gene sequence: CDR1 MGHRA, CDR2 YSYEKL. The CDR3 spells CASSQGRRASGSGDTQYF. The CDR3 nucleotides are TGCGCCAGCAGCCAAGGTCGCAGGGCTAGCGGGAGCGGAGATACGCAGTATTTT.

Concerning this clonotype: The junction departs from the called germline gene at one end, perhaps through a read error. V usage is TRBV24-1 and J usage is TRBJ2-3, with D maybe TRBD1 (6 bases). The CDR3 is made up of 15 amino acids. CDR1 is KGHDR and CDR2 is SFDVKD in the germline V gene. DNA for the CDR3: TGTGCCTCCAGTGACCGCGGACAGCTACAGAATACGCAGTACTTT. Amino acid sequence: CASSDRGQLQNTQYF.

The chain has TRBV7-2 and TRBJ1-4; D remains unclear. The germline CDR1 and CDR2 sequences are SGHTA and FQGNSA. CDR3 size: 16 residues. V lost 5 bases, J lost 7 bases, and 20 bases lay in between. The CDR3 nucleotides read TGTGCCAGCAGCCCAGGAATTGGGTCGGGCCCTGAAAAACTGTTTTTT. Protein: CASSPGIGSGPEKLFF.

In regard to this clonotype: This may stem from a read error, because a much larger clone lies one nucleotide away. This CDR3 fails to terminate in the conserved phenylalanine or tryptophan, so it likely reflects a read error. This chain uses TRBV28 with TRBJ2-3; 9 bases align to TRBD2. The V and J ends lost 11 bases and 0 bases, in that order; junction bases with no gene match: 9. The CDR3 loop spans 15 amino acids. Germline V CDR1 and CDR2: MDHEN, SYDVKM. This CDR3 is CAVGGAGGSTDTQYL. As DNA, the CDR3 is TGTGCCGTAGGCGGGGCGGGAGGGAGCACAGATACGCAGTATTTA.

This clonotype was detected a few times. V usage is TRBV4-2 and J usage is TRBJ1-4; 11 bases align to TRBD1. Per the germline V gene, CDR1 is LGHNA and CDR2 is YNFKEQ. The CDR3 loop spans 16 amino acids. The V and J ends lost 2 bases and 6 bases, in that order; junction bases with no gene match: 5. The chain's CDR3 is CASSQIRGQGDEKLFF. The CDR3, as DNA: TGTGCCAGCAGCCAAATAAGGGGACAGGGGGATGAAAAACTGTTTTTT.

This clonotype has more than one count but fewer than ten. The chain couples TRBV27 to TRBJ1-2, with D perhaps TRBD1 (6 bases). V was pared by 2 bases and J by 5 bases, with 18 bases between. The length of the CDR3 is 16 residues. Germline assignment: CDR1 MNHEY and CDR2 SMNVEV (reference sequence). In DNA, the CDR3 is TGTGCCAGCAGTTTAACGGCAGGGGTTTTGAGTTATGGCTACACCTTC. It translates to CASSLTAGVLSYGYTF.

This clonotype was seen many times. The chain combines TRBV12-3 or TRBV12-4 with TRBJ2-7; 10 bases are a match to TRBD2. V was clipped by 5 bases and J by 5 bases; unmatched bases: 9. The CDR3 totals 15 residues. The CDR3 spells CASSKTSGNVHEQYF. As DNA, the CDR3 is TGTGCCAGCAGTAAAACTAGCGGGAACGTCCACGAGCAGTACTTC.

This clonotype was detected ten times or more. V is TRBV28 and J is TRBJ2-3; D may match TRBD1 or TRBD2 (5 bases each). The CDR3 is 13 amino acids. Germline V gene data show CDR1 as MDHEN and CDR2 as SYDVKM. Trimming left V 5 bases short and J 6 bases short, with 12 bases between. The CDR3 protein is CASSRDVWDTQYF. The CDR3 DNA sequence: TGTGCCAGCAGTCGGGACGTGTGGGATACGCAGTATTTT. Filled out from reference TRBV28 and TRBJ2-3, the complete variable domain reads DVKVTQSSRYLVKRTGEKVFLECVQDMDHENMFWYRQDPGLGLRLIYFSYDVKMKEKGDIPEGYSVSREKKERFSLILESASTNQTSMYLCASSRDVWDTQYFGPGTRLTVL.

This clonotype was seen repeatedly, ten times or more. J is TRBJ2-1 and V is TRBV27; 9 bases are shared with TRBD1. V was clipped by 3 bases and J by 8 bases; unmatched bases: 8. CDR3 length: 15 residues. CDR1 and CDR2 from the germline V gene are MNHEY and SMNVEV (reference sequence). CDR3 in DNA: TGTGCCAGCAGTTTTCCGGGACAGGGTTTTCATGAGCAGTTCTTC. Residues: CASSFPGQGFHEQFF.

This clonotype came up many times. The chain couples TRBV11-2 to TRBJ2-1; 12 bases fit TRBD2. V lost 4 bases to trimming and J lost 6 bases; unmatched junction nucleotides: 4. CDR1 and CDR2 from the germline V gene are SGHAT and FQNNGV. This CDR3 has 15 residues. CDR3 in amino acids: CASSSTSGSRNEQFF. The DNA for the CDR3 is TGTGCCAGCAGCTCGACTAGCGGGAGCCGCAATGAGCAGTTCTTC.

J is TRBJ1-3 and V is TRBV24-1; D unresolved. V was shortened by 4 bases and J by 2 bases, with 8 bases between the two germline ends. The CDR3 runs 14 residues. From germline, CDR1 is KGHDR and CDR2 SFDVKD. CDR3 protein: CATSDPGTGNTIYF. Here the CDR3 DNA reads TGTGCCACCAGTGACCCCGGGACTGGAAACACCATATATTTT.

The chain employs TRBV19 and TRBJ1-5; no clear D. Germline CDR1 is LNHDA and CDR2 is SQIVND (reference sequence). Trimming took 3 bases from V and 5 from J, leaving 8 bases between them. This CDR3 comprises 13 residues. The CDR3 sequence is CASSIQEYQPQHF. CDR3 coding DNA: TGTGCCAGTAGTATCCAAGAGTATCAGCCCCAGCATTTT.

This rearrangement joins TRBV20-1 to TRBJ2-2; 7 positions agree with TRBD2. Germline CDR1 DFQATT, CDR2 SNEGSKA (reference sequence). Germline trimming cut 5 bases from V and 7 bases from J; bases unmatched to any gene: 13. The CDR3 is 15 amino acids. CDR3 sequence: CSAELGGRVNGELFF. CDR3 DNA sequence: TGCAGTGCTGAGCTGGGCGGGAGAGTTAACGGGGAGCTGTTTTTT.

This clonotype has only one observation. The chain recombines TRBV27 with TRBJ2-5, with D perhaps being TRBD1 or TRBD2 (6 bases each). Looked up from germline, CDR1 is MNHEY and CDR2 is SMNVEV (reference sequence). V lost 3 bases and J lost 2, with 13 bases in between. The CDR3 length is 15 residues. CDR3 in DNA: TGTGCCAGCAGTTTGAACAGGGCGGGGCAAGAGACCCAGTACTTC. It codes for CASSLNRAGQETQYF.

This clonotype was detected many times. The V call is TRBV7-9, the J call TRBJ2-1, with TRBD1 as a possible D gene (6 bases). In germline, CDR1 is SEHNR, CDR2 FQNEAQ (reference sequence). V was trimmed by 4 bases and J by 7 bases, leaving 17 bases between them. The CDR3 consists of 15 residues. The CDR3 bases are TGTGCCAGCAGCTATACAGGGATGAGGGAGAATGAGCAGTTCTTC. Its protein is CASSYTGMRENEQFF.

The chain joins TRBV7-9 to TRBJ2-1; TRBD2 aligns across 9 bases. Germline loops: CDR1 SEHNR, CDR2 FQNEAQ (reference sequence). V dropped 6 bases and J dropped 3; count of bases not matched to a gene: 6. This CDR3 comprises 15 residues. For the CDR3, the DNA is TGTGCCAGCAGACAATTTAGCGGGAGCTACAATGAGCAGTTCTTC. Translated, it gives CASRQFSGSYNEQFF. Complete variable domain (other parts from reference TRBV7-9 and TRBJ2-1): DTGVSQNPRHKITKRGQNVTFRCDPISEHNRLYWYRQTLGQGPEFLTYFQNEAQLEKSRLLSDRFSAERPKGSFSTLEIQRTEQGDSAMYLCASRQFSGSYNEQFFGPGTRLTVL.

The V and J genes are TRBV20-1 and TRBJ2-3, with a weak D call TRBD2 (5 bases). Trimming left V 5 bases short and J 5 bases short, with 8 bases between. The CDR3 totals 11 residues. CDR1 and CDR2 (germline): DFQATT, SNEGSKA (reference sequence). The CDR3 is CSADTRDTQYF. DNA for the CDR3: TGCAGTGCTGATACTAGAGATACGCAGTATTTT.

The CDR3 DNA follows: TGTGCCAGCAGTTTGGAAACTAGCGAAGATACGCAGTATTTT. This translates into CASSLETSEDTQYF. The V call is TRBV28, the J call TRBJ2-3; TRBD2 matches 7 bases. CDR3 length: 14 residues. J lost 5 bases, V lost 3 bases, and 5 bases had no gene match. Germline-derived CDR1 and CDR2 are MDHEN and SYDVKM.

The sample holds many counts of this clonotype. CDR3 in amino acids: CSARQGANTEAFF. CDR3 in DNA: TGCAGTGCGAGACAAGGGGCGAACACTGAAGCTTTCTTT. The chain is built from TRBV20-1 and TRBJ1-1, with TRBD1 as a possible D gene (5 bases). The CDR3 contains 13 residues. V lost 6 bases and J 1 base, leaving 12 bases between the germline ends. Germline assignment: CDR1 DFQATT and CDR2 SNEGSKA (reference sequence).

This clonotype came up many times. This sequence joins TRBV5-5 and TRBJ1-1; D may be TRBD1 (5 bases). The V and J ends lost 4 bases and 0 bases respectively, with 13 bases between them. Germline V CDR1 and CDR2: SGHKS, YYEKEE (reference sequence). There are 15 residues in the CDR3. DNA of the CDR3: TGTGCCAGCAGCCTTCCGGGGACCATGAACACTGAAGCTTTCTTT. Amino acids: CASSLPGTMNTEAFF.

This clonotype was recorded at least ten times. The V gene is TRBV7-8, the J gene TRBJ2-1, with 7 bases matching TRBD2. Germline trimming cut 1 base from V and 4 bases from J; bases unmatched to any gene: 4. The CDR3 extends over 15 amino acids. The germline V gene encodes CDR1 SGHVS and CDR2 FQNEAQ. In DNA, the CDR3 is TGTGCCAGCAGCTTAGAGGCGGGAGAATACAATGAGCAGTTCTTC. Translated: CASSLEAGEYNEQFF.

This clonotype was recorded many times. The V gene is TRBV27, the J gene TRBJ2-5, with D perhaps TRBD1 or TRBD2 (6 bases each). The germline CDR1 and CDR2 sequences are MNHEY and SMNVEV (reference sequence). Trimming removed 7 bases at V and 4 bases at J, with 10 bases between. The CDR3 is made up of 12 amino acids. The CDR3 region is CASKKGGETQYF. CDR3 DNA sequence: TGTGCCAGCAAGAAGGGGGGAGAGACCCAGTACTTC.

This clonotype turned up a few times. V and J are TRBV6-5 and TRBJ1-4; TRBD1 matches 7 bases. J gave up 2 bases and V 1 base, and 10 bases lay outside the gene matches. The CDR3 consists of 18 residues. Germline values: CDR1 MNHEY, CDR2 SVGAGI. The CDR3 loop is CASSYWFSVGQTNEKLFF. The DNA for the CDR3 is TGTGCCAGCAGTTACTGGTTTTCCGTGGGACAGACTAATGAAAAACTGTTTTTT.

This clonotype was picked up a small number of times. The chain links TRBV6-2 or TRBV6-3 to TRBJ1-3; D is perhaps TRBD1 (5 bases). Per the germline V gene, CDR1 is MNHEY and CDR2 is SVGEGT. The CDR3 consists of 14 residues. The germline V and J ends were trimmed by 2 bases and 4 bases, with 9 bases remaining between them. In nucleotides, the CDR3 is TGTGCCAGCAGTTACGGGGACGTCGGAAACACCATATATTTT. This translates into CASSYGDVGNTIYF.

About this clonotype itself: A much bigger clone sits one base away, suggesting this may be a read error. The rearrangement uses TRBV30 and TRBJ1-5; D not resolved. Germline V CDR1 and CDR2: GTSNPN, SVGIG (reference sequence). The CDR3 is 14 amino acids. Between the trimmed V and J ends, which lost 2 bases and 5 bases, there was a span of 13 bases. As DNA, the CDR3 is TGTGCCTGGAGTAACAGTATTTTCGATCAGCCCCAGCATTTT. It translates to CAWSNSIFDQPQHF.

This clonotype occurred many times. This sequence joins TRBV27 and TRBJ2-3; D not resolved. Trimming removed 2 bases at V and 6 bases at J, with 9 bases between. The CDR3 totals 13 residues. Germline CDR1 and CDR2: MNHEY and SMNVEV (reference sequence). CDR3 sequence reads: CASSLVPWDTQYF. CDR3 in DNA: TGTGCCAGCAGTTTAGTCCCATGGGATACGCAGTATTTT.

The chain recombines TRBV11-1 with TRBJ2-7; 11 bases fit TRBD1. Unmatched junction bases numbered 8, after V lost 5 bases and J lost 5 bases. This CDR3 has 15 residues. Germline V gene lookup returns CDR1 SGHAT and CDR2 FQDESV (reference sequence). For the CDR3, the DNA is TGTGCCAGCAGCCCAGAGGGACAGGGGGGGAACGAGCAGTACTTC. Amino acids: CASSPEGQGGNEQYF.

In its sample, this clonotype was seen many times. The chain combines TRBV28 with TRBJ1-1; a possible D gene is TRBD1 (5 bases). V lost 7 bases and J lost 1, with 10 bases in between. The CDR3 contains 13 residues. CDR1 is MDHEN and CDR2 is SYDVKM in the germline V gene. CDR3 coding DNA: TGTGCCAGCACCAGTGGGGGGAACACTGAAGCTTTCTTT. Translating it yields CASTSGGNTEAFF. Supplemented by reference TRBV28 and TRBJ1-1, the full variable domain reads DVKVTQSSRYLVKRTGEKVFLECVQDMDHENMFWYRQDPGLGLRLIYFSYDVKMKEKGDIPEGYSVSREKKERFSLILESASTNQTSMYLCASTSGGNTEAFFGQGTRLTVV.

This clonotype was seen at least ten times. J is TRBJ2-4 and V is TRBV6-2 or TRBV6-3; D uncertain. The CDR3 sequence is 13 residues long. CDR1 MNHEY and CDR2 SVGEGT come from the germline V gene. V lost 2 bases to trimming and J lost 2 bases, with 4 bases between them. CDR3 nucleotides: TGTGCCAGCAGTTACATTCCCAAAAACATTCAGTACTTC. It translates to CASSYIPKNIQYF.

At least ten counts were recorded for this clonotype. V is TRBV10-3 and J is TRBJ2-1; the D gene is possibly TRBD2 (8 bases). Per germline, CDR1 ENHRY and CDR2 SYGVKD. The V end was cut by 3 bases, the J end by 0 bases, with 15 bases between. The CDR3 runs to 17 residues. The DNA of the CDR3 is TGTGCCATCAGTGACCCGACAGGGACTAGCTCCTACAATGAGCAGTTCTTC. Protein sequence: CAISDPTGTSSYNEQFF.